One sample yielded the 23 T cell receptor beta chains listed below, sequenced in a study of blood T cell repertoires in COVID-19. Data came from immunoSEQ multiplex PCR; TCRdb stores just in-frame clones and leaves some out. The table shows 200,000 to 250,000 clones, with about 90% occurring only once. Sequences were obtained from PBMCs or T cells enriched from blood (not recorded which). These receptors were obtained from a woman aged 25-40 years who had been exposed to COVID-19.

The chain joins TRBV11-2 to TRBJ2-3; D remains unclear. V was trimmed by 3 bases and J by 2 bases, leaving 12 bases between them. In germline, CDR1 is SGHAT, CDR2 FQNNGV. The CDR3 length is 15 residues. CDR3 nucleotides: TGTGCCAGCAGCTTGGGCAGTTTTTCCACAGATACGCAGTATTTT. This sequence encodes CASSLGSFSTDTQYF.

This CDR3 reads CASSGGQGLDTEAFF. Here the CDR3 DNA reads TGTGCCAGCAGCGGGGGACAGGGGTTGGACACTGAAGCTTTCTTT. The J gene is TRBJ1-1, the V gene TRBV9; 10 bases fit TRBD1. Germline V CDR1 and CDR2: SGDLS, YYNGEE. The ends lost 3 bases at V and 3 bases at J; junction bases unmatched: 5. This CDR3 is built from 15 residues.

This chain links TRBV30 with TRBJ1-5; D unclear. Per germline, CDR1 GTSNPN and CDR2 SVGIG (reference sequence). Trimming removed 2 bases from V and 3 bases from J, with 11 bases in between. The CDR3 is 14 amino acids. In nucleotides, the CDR3 is TGTGCCTGGAGTCCGGGTCCAGTCAATCAGCCCCAGCATTTT. This codes for CAWSPGPVNQPQHF. Using reference TRBV30 and TRBJ1-5 for the parts outside the CDR3, the full variable domain is SQTIHQWPATLVQPVGSPLSLECTVEGTSNPNLYWYRQAAGRGLQLLFYSVGIGQISSEVPQNLSASRPQDRQFILSSKKLLLSDSGFYLCAWSPGPVNQPQHFGDGTRLSIL.

This clone came up once. The genes are TRBV11-2 and TRBJ2-2, with 8 bases fitting TRBD2. V gave up 0 bases and J gave up 6 bases; unmatched junction bases: 6. Germline V gene data show CDR1 as SGHAT and CDR2 as FQNNGV. The CDR3 covers 16 residues. The DNA for the CDR3 is TGTGCCAGCAGCTTAGACCCCCCGCGGGGGGCCGGGGAGCTGTTTTTT. Translating it yields CASSLDPPRGAGELFF.

The rearrangement joins TRBV27 to TRBJ2-3, with 8 bases aligning to TRBD2. The CDR3 is 18 residues long. Germline V gives CDR1 MNHEY, CDR2 SMNVEV (reference sequence). The V segment lost 2 bases and the J segment 0 bases; nucleotides outside the gene matches: 10. CDR3 bases: TGTGCCAGCAGTTTAAGGTCTAGCGGGTATACTAGCACAGATACGCAGTATTTT. Translating gives CASSLRSSGYTSTDTQYF.

The gene calls are TRBV5-4 and TRBJ2-3; D is perhaps TRBD1 (6 bases). The V and J ends lost 3 bases and 1 base respectively, with 12 bases between them. The CDR3 totals 15 residues. From germline, CDR1 is SGHNT and CDR2 YYREEE (reference sequence). CDR3 nucleotides: TGTGCCAGCAGCTACGGACAGCGCCGCACAGATACGCAGTATTTT. Protein: CASSYGQRRTDTQYF.

This clone showed up just once. The chain is built from TRBV14 and TRBJ2-7; 11 positions match TRBD2. The V segment lost 0 bases and the J segment 4 bases; nucleotides outside the gene matches: 8. Germline-derived CDR1 and CDR2 are SGHDN and FVKESK. The CDR3 contains 17 residues. Written as DNA, the CDR3 is TGTGCCAGCAGCCAAGAGGGGGCACTAGCGGGAGTATACGAGCAGTACTTC. It translates to CASSQEGALAGVYEQYF. The whole variable domain, remainder taken from reference TRBV14 and TRBJ2-7, is EAGVTQFPSHSVIEKGQTVTLRCDPISGHDNLYWYRRVMGKEIKFLLHFVKESKQDESGMPNNRFLAERTGGTYSTLKVQPAELEDSGVYFCASSQEGALAGVYEQYFGPGTRLTVT.

This CDR3 is CASSLAGGLGLSKDTEAFF. The CDR3 coding sequence is TGCGCCAGCAGCTTGGCAGGGGGGCTTGGACTGTCGAAGGACACTGAAGCTTTCTTT. The genes are TRBV5-1 and TRBJ1-1, with TRBD1 identical over 7 bases. CDR3 length: 19 residues. Germline values: CDR1 SGHRS, CDR2 YFSETQ. V was clipped by 0 bases and J by 3 bases; unmatched bases: 17.

The gene calls are TRBV6-1 and TRBJ2-3; TRBD2 matches 8 bases. This CDR3 is 15 amino acids long. CDR1 is MNHNS and CDR2 is SASEGT in the germline V gene. Trimming removed 2 bases from V and 1 base from J; junction bases left unmatched: 2. The chain's CDR3 is CASSEMTSGTDTQYF. CDR3 nucleotides: TGTGCCAGCAGTGAAATGACTAGCGGCACAGATACGCAGTATTTT.

The chain recombines TRBV28 with TRBJ1-1; D is perhaps TRBD1 (6 bases). This CDR3 has 14 residues. The V gene lost 3 bases and the J gene lost 0 bases, with 8 bases spanning the gap. CDR1 MDHEN and CDR2 SYDVKM come from the germline V gene. CDR3 DNA: TGTGCCAGCAGTTTGTGGACAGTGAACACTGAAGCTTTCTTT. Its translation: CASSLWTVNTEAFF.

This clone was detected once. The gene calls are TRBV5-1 and TRBJ2-3, with 7 positions matching TRBD1. With V trimmed by 2 bases and J by 0 bases, 9 bases remained unmatched. The CDR3 sequence is 17 residues long. Germline-derived CDR1 and CDR2 are SGHRS and YFSETQ. CDR3 loop: CASSFYPGTVSTDTQYF. The CDR3 DNA follows: TGCGCCAGCAGCTTTTACCCCGGGACAGTTAGCACAGATACGCAGTATTTT.

The V and J genes are TRBV7-2 and TRBJ1-6; D perhaps matches TRBD1 (5 bases). Trimming removed 7 bases at V and 5 bases at J, with 15 bases between. The CDR3 spans 15 residues. The germline V gene has CDR1 SGHTA and CDR2 FQGNSA. The DNA of the CDR3 is TGTGCCAGCACCCCGGGGGGGGGTAATAATTCACCCCTCCACTTT. Its translation is CASTPGGGNNSPLHF.

V and J are TRBV28 and TRBJ2-7; possibly TRBD1 for D (6 bases). From germline, CDR1 is MDHEN and CDR2 SYDVKM. V was trimmed by 6 bases and J by 2 bases, leaving 20 bases between them. This CDR3 contains 16 residues. The CDR3: CASRQAGRGRPYEQYF. DNA of the CDR3: TGTGCCAGCAGGCAAGCCGGCAGGGGAAGGCCCTACGAGCAGTACTTC.

This chain uses TRBV5-5 with TRBJ1-1, with TRBD1 matching over 9 bases. This CDR3 has 16 amino acids. The germline gives CDR1 SGHKS, CDR2 YYEKEE (reference sequence). V dropped 0 bases and J dropped 3; count of bases not matched to a gene: 6. The CDR3 loop reads CASSLARDRADTEAFF. The DNA of the CDR3 is TGTGCCAGCAGCTTGGCCCGGGACAGGGCAGACACTGAAGCTTTCTTT.

This clone has only a few counts. V usage is TRBV10-2 and J usage is TRBJ1-6, with D tentatively TRBD1 (6 bases). The germline V and J ends were trimmed by 8 bases and 5 bases, with 10 bases remaining between them. Germline lookup yields CDR1 WSHSY and CDR2 SAAADI. The CDR3 is made up of 13 amino acids. The CDR3 nucleotides read TGCGCCAGCCGGGACACCAATAATTCACCCCTCCACTTT. This encodes CASRDTNNSPLHF.

V usage is TRBV5-1 and J usage is TRBJ1-5; no definite D call. This CDR3 is 15 amino acids long. Trimming took off 1 base at V and 1 base at J, with 9 bases between the two ends. Germline loops: CDR1 SGHRS, CDR2 YFSETQ. CDR3 residues: CASSLTLTSNQPQHF. The CDR3 DNA reads TGCGCCAGCAGCTTGACACTAACCAGCAATCAGCCCCAGCATTTT.

The genes are TRBV27 and TRBJ1-1, with D perhaps matching TRBD1 (5 bases). Germline CDR1 reads MNHEY; CDR2 reads SMNVEV (reference sequence). The V and J ends lost 2 bases and 1 base respectively, with 8 bases between them. The CDR3 is 14 residues long. The CDR3 nucleotides read TGTGCCAGCAGTTTACTTGGGGCGAACACTGAAGCTTTCTTT. Protein sequence: CASSLLGANTEAFF.

This chain joins TRBV28 and TRBJ1-4; TRBD1 might be the D (6 bases). The CDR3 length is 15 residues. CDR1 is MDHEN, CDR2 SYDVKM, per germline. The ends were cut back, 6 bases at V and 7 bases at J, with 18 bases in the middle. This chain's CDR3 is CASSRNREWGEKLFF. The CDR3 coding sequence is TGTGCCAGCAGCCGGAACAGGGAGTGGGGTGAAAAACTGTTTTTT.

CDR3: CASSFQRAALGQGRGYTF. The CDR3 region has the DNA TGTGCCAGCAGCTTCCAGAGGGCAGCTTTGGGACAGGGGAGAGGCTACACCTTC. The chain uses TRBV11-2 and TRBJ1-2; 10 nucleotides align to TRBD1. CDR1 and CDR2 from the germline V gene are SGHAT and FQNNGV. J was trimmed by 8 bases and V by 3 bases; bases with no gene match: 18. The CDR3 has 18 residues.

The rearrangement joins TRBV30 to TRBJ1-5, with TRBD1 identical over 10 bases. This CDR3 comprises 17 residues. Germline CDR1 and CDR2: GTSNPN and SVGIG (reference sequence). Trimming at V came to 5 bases and at J to 3 bases, leaving 13 bases not matched to a gene. This CDR3 reads CAWGDRGRGSFNQPQHF. As DNA, the CDR3 is TGTGCCTGGGGGGACAGGGGTAGAGGTTCCTTCAATCAGCCCCAGCATTTT.

The CDR3 sequence is CASSWSGRASEQFF. The CDR3 coding sequence is TGTGCCAGCAGCTGGAGCGGGAGGGCCAGTGAGCAGTTCTTC. The chain is built from TRBV11-1 and TRBJ2-1, with TRBD2 matching over 10 bases. This CDR3 region has 14 residues. V lost 4 bases to trimming and J lost 9 bases; unmatched junction nucleotides: 6. The V gene's germline CDR1 is SGHAT and CDR2 FQDESV (reference sequence). Filled out from reference TRBV11-1 and TRBJ2-1, the complete variable domain reads EAEVAQSPRYKITEKSQAVAFWCDPISGHATLYWYRQILGQGPELLVQFQDESVVDDSQLPKDRFSAERLKGVDSTLKIQPAELGDSAMYLCASSWSGRASEQFFGPGTRLTVL.

V is TRBV5-6 and J is TRBJ1-4; 8 nucleotides match TRBD1. The ends lost 5 bases at V and 4 bases at J; junction bases unmatched: 10. Looked up from germline, CDR1 is SGHDT and CDR2 is YYEEEE. The CDR3 contains 16 residues. The CDR3 is CASRRRQGTGNEKLFF. CDR3 DNA: TGTGCCAGCAGACGCCGACAGGGGACGGGTAATGAAAAACTGTTTTTT.

V is TRBV2 and J is TRBJ2-7, with D maybe TRBD2 (5 bases). V was shortened by 4 bases and J by 0 bases, with 10 bases between the two germline ends. The CDR3 loop spans 14 amino acids. The germline V gene encodes CDR1 SNHLY and CDR2 FYNNEI. The CDR3 sequence: CASSVGGFSYEQYF. As DNA, the CDR3 is TGTGCCAGCAGTGTCGGCGGGTTCTCCTACGAGCAGTACTTC.